This record concerns one TCR beta chain sequence. The antigen is undetermined. The sample is drawn from a study of breast tumors, draining lymph nodes, adjacent tissues. CDR1 is SQVTM, CDR2 ANQGSEA, per germline. Trimming removed 2 bases at V and 6 bases at J, with 8 bases between. CDR3 length: 12 residues. General study results and limits: Compared with basal-like, luminal-like tumors shared significantly more repertoire with nontumor tissue. Data only fit, rather than demonstrated, lymph node origin of most tumor T cells.

TCRdb itself ran the multiplex PCR reads through MiXCR, one entry per CDR3 protein. The sample contains tens of thousands of distinct CDR3 sequences, approximately 61% of which appear only once. The V gene is TRBV29-1, the J gene TRBJ2-1; D tentatively reads TRBD1 or TRBD2 (5 bases each). The TCR was taken from a female donor with breast cancer. Some clones in this sample may be carry-over from other donors' samples. Sequences were obtained from tumor-adjacent breast tissue. The CDR3 coding sequence is TGCAGCGTTGAAAAGGGGAGCAATGAGCAGTTCTTC. It is translated as CSVEKGSNEQFF.